Listed below are T cell receptor beta chains from one sample, sequenced in a study of PD-1 blockade in classical Hodgkin lymphoma. The repertoire was sequenced with immunoSEQ multiplex PCR; TCRdb's copy has only in-frame clones and lacks some. Altogether about 50,000 clones are present, around 91% being singletons, with the ten largest covering roughly 13%. Sequences were derived from peripheral blood mononuclear cells (PBMCs), sampled before the fourth cycle of nivolumab. Receptors were obtained from a human donor with classical Hodgkin lymphoma. The conserved cysteine and the conserved F or W are not part of the CDR3 here. The D gene is left open where the match is weak. Clone size is shown for a subset of rows, as once, few, many or a class of expanded clone.

TRBV27	TRBD2	TRBJ2-7	once	ASSLFMGLAGSYEQY
TRBV6-5	-	TRBJ1-3	once	ASRTSSGNTIY
TRBV28	-	TRBJ1-1	-	ASSLIGAGGTEAF
TRBV11-2	TRBD2	TRBJ2-1	-	ASSYDFERGGDEQF
TRBV2	TRBD1	TRBJ1-5	-	ASMRTGGPNQPQH
TRBV11-3	-	TRBJ1-1	-	ASSLVWGRHNTEAF
TRBV5-5	-	TRBJ2-7	-	ASSPYLRDGSWEQY
TRBV2	TRBD2	TRBJ2-1	-	ASSENRLAGSSYNEQF
TRBV11-2	TRBD1	TRBJ2-7	once	ASSLVGGQGNEQY
TRBV4-1	-	TRBJ2-3	-	ASSQDDRWRSTDTQY
TRBV18	-	TRBJ2-7	-	ASLSGADSYEQY
TRBV19	TRBD1	TRBJ1-1	-	ASSTRTGNTEAF
TRBV4-2	-	TRBJ2-7	-	ASSRGVGYEQY
TRBV5-1	-	TRBJ1-2	-	ASSFGGLPYGYT
TRBV6-6	-	TRBJ2-5	-	ATLYQGRQETQY
TRBV6-4	-	TRBJ2-1	-	ASSDSDTNEQF
TRBV5-5	-	TRBJ2-7	-	ASSRPGPSYEQY
TRBV10-3	-	TRBJ1-3	-	AISDLGASGNTIY
TRBV7-3	-	TRBJ1-5	few	ASSLIGGQRKQPQH
TRBV7-3	TRBD2	TRBJ2-3	-	ASSLTWGLAGGPRTDTQY
TRBV19	-	TRBJ2-7	few	ASRGHIFSYEQY
TRBV4-1	-	TRBJ2-1	-	ASSQVGPFNEQF
TRBV5-5	-	TRBJ2-7	-	ASSVGTKVYEQY
TRBV7-9	-	TRBJ2-2	-	ASSKGAGPDTGELF
TRBV2	-	TRBJ1-5	-	ASSLKRGDPQPQH
TRBV27	TRBD1	TRBJ1-5	once	ASSRDRGNQPQH
TRBV7-6	TRBD2	TRBJ2-1	-	ASSYTSGSFNEQF
TRBV6-6	-	TRBJ2-7	-	ASSQETGSYEQY
TRBV27	TRBD2	TRBJ2-5	once	ASSLRTSGQETQY
TRBV28	TRBD1	TRBJ2-5	-	ASSRGTVQETQY
TRBV10-1	-	TRBJ2-1	-	ASSPNLGLGNEQF
TRBV7-2	-	TRBJ1-6	-	ASSLAVMTHGPLH
TRBV4-1	-	TRBJ1-4	-	ASSHYSAREKLF
TRBV11-3	TRBD2	TRBJ2-7	-	ASSLLAGWAYEQY
TRBV28	-	TRBJ2-7	-	ASSLIGDPYEQY
TRBV7-2	-	TRBJ2-7	-	ASSFGGHEQY
TRBV7-3	-	TRBJ2-2	-	ASSSVGANTGELF
TRBV29-1	TRBD1	TRBJ2-7	-	SVGDSHSYEQY
TRBV9	TRBD1	TRBJ1-2	once	ASSADFDREGGQYGYT
TRBV5-1	TRBD1	TRBJ1-1	-	ASSGDRGDTEAF
TRBV5-4	TRBD1	TRBJ2-1	-	ASAKDRGLNEQF
TRBV7-8	-	TRBJ2-7	-	ASGKWTLQYEQY
TRBV5-4	-	TRBJ1-2	-	ASSLYVGDYGYT
TRBV4-1	-	TRBJ2-3	-	ASSLWGSQEIADTQY
TRBV28	-	TRBJ1-5	-	ASSSRQTYNQPQH
TRBV18	TRBD1	TRBJ1-5	-	ASSPDRVNQPQH
TRBV14	TRBD1	TRBJ2-7	-	ASSQWDRGWEQY
TRBV5-4	-	TRBJ2-7	-	ASSRTSGVPPYEQY
TRBV6-5	TRBD2	TRBJ2-1	-	ASSYLRLAGYNEQF
TRBV10-1	TRBD1	TRBJ2-2	-	ASSDGTGVSNTGELF
TRBV29-1	-	TRBJ1-2	-	SAPYGINLGYT
TRBV18	-	TRBJ1-1	-	ASSPLLVGTEAF
TRBV10-3	TRBD1	TRBJ2-1	once	AIALRDRGVLSYNEQF
TRBV4-1	-	TRBJ2-3	-	ASSQEKGRGGTRDTQY
TRBV4-1	-	TRBJ2-3	-	ASSQARDFTDTQY
TRBV7-9	-	TRBJ1-3	-	ASSLARAVLSGNTIY
TRBV5-1	-	TRBJ2-7	-	ASSSLRLPSDEQY